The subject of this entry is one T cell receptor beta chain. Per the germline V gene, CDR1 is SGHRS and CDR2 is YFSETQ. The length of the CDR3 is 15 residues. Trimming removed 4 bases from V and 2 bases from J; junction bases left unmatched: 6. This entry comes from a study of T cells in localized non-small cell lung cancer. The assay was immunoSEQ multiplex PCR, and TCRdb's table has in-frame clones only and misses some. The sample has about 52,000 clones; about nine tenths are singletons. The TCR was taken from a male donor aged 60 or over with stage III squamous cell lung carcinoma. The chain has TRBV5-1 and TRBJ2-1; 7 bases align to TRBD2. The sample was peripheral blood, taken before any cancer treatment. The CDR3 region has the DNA TGCGCCAGCAGCCCGGCGGGAGAAGCCTACAATGAGCAGTTCTTC. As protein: CASSPAGEAYNEQFF.